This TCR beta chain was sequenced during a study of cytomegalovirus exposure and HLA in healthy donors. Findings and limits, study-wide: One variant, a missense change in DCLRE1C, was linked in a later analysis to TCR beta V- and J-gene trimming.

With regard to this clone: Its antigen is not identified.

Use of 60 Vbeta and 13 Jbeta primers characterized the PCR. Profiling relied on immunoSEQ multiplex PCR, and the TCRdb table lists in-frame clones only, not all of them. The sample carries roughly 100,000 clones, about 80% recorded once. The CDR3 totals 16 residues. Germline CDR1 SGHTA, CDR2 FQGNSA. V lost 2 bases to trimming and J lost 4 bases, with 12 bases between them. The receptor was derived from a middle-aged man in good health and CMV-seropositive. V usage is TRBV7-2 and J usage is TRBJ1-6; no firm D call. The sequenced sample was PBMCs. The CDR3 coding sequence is TGTGCCAGCAGCTTAAACCCTAACGGTTATAATTCACCCCTCCACTTT. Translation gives CASSLNPNGYNSPLHF. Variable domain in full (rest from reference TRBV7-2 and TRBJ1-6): GAGVSQSPSNKVTEKGKDVELRCDPISGHTALYWYRQSLGQGLEFLIYFQGNSAPDKSGLPSDRFSAERTGGSVSTLTIQRTQQEDSAVYLCASSLNPNGYNSPLHFGNGTRLTVT.